One TCR beta chain is described in this entry. This clone has more than one count but fewer than ten. This clone's antigen is unknown. Within one base of it there is no much larger clone, and no base qualities were kept. To prepare the library, the immunoSEQ multiplex PCR assay was applied. A mixture of 60 forward primers for TCR Vbeta segments and 13 reverse primers for TCR Jbeta segments was used in the multiplex PCR. A multiplex PCR assay on genomic DNA amplified the CDR3 region of rearranged TCR beta genes. The Illumina HiSeq System was used to sequence the amplified TCR beta libraries as 87-base-pair reads. The source study handled its data this way. Across the 700 or so repertoires, a later analysis counted some 80 million unique TCR beta chains, around 10 million of which were shared by at least two donors. Raw reads were error-corrected and collapsed into unique sequences by a nearest-neighbor algorithm in which closely related sequences were merged to remove PCR and sequencing errors. Alignment of CDR3 sequences to IMGT reference sequences was used to assign V, D and J gene segments. Each retained sequence needed at least a six-nucleotide match to both a V gene segment and a J gene segment. A rearrangement was called productive if the CDR3 had no stop codons and remained in frame with V and J, and every other rearrangement was called non-productive. CDR3 was defined by IMGT convention, running from the second conserved V-encoded cysteine to the conserved J-encoded phenylalanine. The earlier analysis of about 570 of the donors excluded any sequence lacking an unambiguous match to a single V gene segment. In an earlier analysis of some 590 of the donors, a V segment was called functional when productive rearrangements were above 56.7%, and segregating when the standard deviation between donors exceeded 5%. To diagnose cytomegalovirus status from the catalog of TCR beta chain sequences, a statistical classification framework was built. In a later analysis, V and J genes were assigned by comparing TCR nucleotide sequences against IMGT/GENE-DB human TR gene sequences. In a later analysis, CDR3 sequences and most-parsimonious VDJ recombination scenarios were assigned using the TCRdist pipeline. In a later analysis, each TCR beta chain was defined by its CDR3 amino acid sequence together with its V-gene family, and reads lacking a unique V-gene family were excluded. In a later analysis, around 600 highly shared, low-generation-probability nucleotide sequences were removed to address suspected cross-contamination and a sequencing artifact. In a later analysis, a clonal expansion index was calculated for each public chain from normalized within-repertoire ranks of inferred template counts. In a later analysis, generation probabilities were computed with a VDJ recombination model fitted to out-of-frame rearrangements, and the resulting probabilities were checked against IGoR. Hypergeometric tests were used in a later analysis to score TCR-TCR, TCR-HLA and TCR-CMV co-occurrence, with a repertoire-size bias correction applied to the TCR pairs. A later analysis estimated false discovery rates by permuting HLA or CMV assignments 20 times. In a later analysis, co-occurring TCRs were grouped with DBSCAN, and TCRdist sequence similarity was added when clustering was performed within HLA-allele-positive subsets. Co-occurrence clustering excluded repertoires with fewer than 30,000 or more than 120,000 public chains, plus five with anomalous nucleotide sharing. TCRdb mirrors the immuneACCESS table, restricted to in-frame sequences. Some clones are absent from its copies; in checked studies, under half trace to an unresolved V gene, and the reason for the others is unknown. The V and J calls and clone size were taken over from that table, and D and trimming were inferred from the DNA. This sample lists about 67,000 clones; approximately 67% were detected once. The top ten constitute approximately 2% of the sample.

The CDR3 spans 16 residues, from the cysteine through the phenylalanine. The retained sequence is limited to the CDR3, 48 bases, with the frame set at the first base. The germline V gene provides CDR1 MGHRA and CDR2 YSYEKL. V and J lose 4 bases and 5 bases, and a span of 20 bases separates them. The cohort consisted of some 670 healthy bone marrow donors. Cohort members were all nominally healthy when sampled, although unrecorded immune exposures were likely present. The donor was CMV seronegative and was included in the group of a few hundred seronegative cohort members. Each donor provided a peripheral blood sample, and peripheral blood mononuclear cells were used for TCR beta sequencing. The Qiagen DNeasy Blood Extraction Kit was used to extract genomic DNA from the blood cell samples. The data are from a study of cytomegalovirus exposure and HLA in healthy donors (dated by TCRdb to about 2017). With respect to the entire study: An earlier analysis of some 600 of the donors reported about 280 Gb of sequence data and around 110 million unique TCR beta sequences obtained from approximately 180 million T cells. Approximately 300 gigabases of sequencing data and 70 million to 95 million unique TCR sequences made up an early release that covered over 550 HLA-typed donors. Of the 300 to 450 genotyped donors, approximately 83% fell in the genetic ancestry cluster associated with self-reported Caucasian donors. The study aimed to test whether signatures of past pathogen exposure could be identified by cataloging public T cell receptors. The T cell repertoires of around 730 subjects were profiled by immunosequencing and related to cytomegalovirus serostatus. A separate validation cohort of 100 to 150 different subjects was used in addition to the 666-subject first cohort. The study combined high-throughput TCR immunosequencing, statistical association of individual TCRs with disease status, and machine learning to predict cytomegalovirus infection status. A later analysis re-analyzed previously published TCR beta repertoires from roughly 630 donors and added high-resolution HLA genotyping to study TCR occurrence patterns. In the later analysis, no new phenotypic data were used to find candidate immune exposures; instead, reliance was placed on TCR beta sequences and their occurrence across donors. To decide whether each TCR beta V gene segment behaved as functional or pseudogenic, an earlier analysis of approximately 590 of the donors relied on high-throughput TCR beta sequencing. Alongside the repertoire data, information on donor age, sex, ethnicity and CMV serostatus was compiled. A later genetic analysis took genome-wide SNP genotypes for about 65% of the 666 donors and used that subset as a discovery cohort. Every repertoire in the discovery cohort had been generated on one and the same sequencing platform. HLA typing included class I and class II loci at four-digit resolution. The number of donors typed differed by locus, with roughly 620-630 for A, B, C, DRB1 and DQB1, more than 500 for DQA1, 600 to 610 for DPA1, and 450 to 480 for DPB1. Because of strong linkage in the cohort, five DR-DQ haplotypes were treated as single units for association and clustering. Among about 400 genotyped donors of the cohort, an average of around 250,000 unique TCR beta nucleotide sequences was sequenced per donor, of which 15% to 20% were non-productive. Summary of the overall study and its limitations: A later analysis associated about 17,000 TCR beta sequences with specific HLA alleles at a false discovery rate of 0.05. A few of the identified cytomegalovirus-associated TCR beta chains were confirmed in vitro to be specific for cytomegalovirus antigens. In an earlier analysis of roughly 500 of the donors, most TCR beta V segments appeared in productive rearrangements about 87% or about 30% of the time, broadly matching IMGT annotations. Across donors, most TCR sequences were observed very rarely, whereas some public TCRs were present in many individuals. Compared with the approximately 670-donor mean, donors in an Asian-associated ancestry cluster had fewer N-insertions in productive TCRs, according to a later genetic analysis. In a later analysis, most CMV-associated TCR beta chains were found to appear HLA-restricted, with HLA associations seemingly driven largely by CMV exposure. Assigning TCR associations to individual alleles was difficult when HLA alleles, especially DR and DQ, strongly co-occurred. The 87-base-pair reads could not distinguish some IMGT-functional V segments, including TRBV6-2 and TRBV6-3, so those segments were excluded. In a later analysis, TCR association rates were found to vary across HLA loci, with the most associated TCRs seen for DRB1 alleles and the fewest for HLA-C alleles. Presence/absence analyses assumed roughly uniform sequencing depth across donors, an assumption that may not hold. Immune exposure information for the cohort was limited to CMV serostatus. Because counts were too low, roughly 17 rarely observed V segments, including chromosome 9 orphons, were left out of the earlier analysis of several hundred of the donors. A further reported finding was that TCR beta sequences accurately predicted the HLA-A and HLA-B alleles for most subjects in the first cohort. The sequencing pipeline was judged likely to have produced a cluster of highly shared sequence variants as a technical artifact. A later analysis reported that several top co-occurrence clusters appeared linked to parvovirus B19, influenza, CMV and Epstein-Barr virus. In a later analysis, HLA-associated TCR beta chains showed more clonal expansion and lower generation probabilities than non-associated chains that were equally common. A total of about 150 TCR beta chains were listed by the study as associated with cytomegalovirus. The authors suggested that the approach could potentially be generalized to other disease states and immunological phenotypes. Linkage disequilibrium might explain the correlated functional status among segregating V segments, but an unknown experimental factor could not be ruled out. The cohort was sequenced for TCR beta chains only, and without alpha or paired-chain data the features that could be detected were limited. An association between a missense DCLRE1C variant and V-gene and J-gene trimming of TCR beta chains was found in a later genetic analysis and replicated in an independent cohort. Because HLA typing was missing for some donors at each locus, association tests included only the typed subset. In both the original and validation cohorts, the classifier was reported to diagnose cytomegalovirus status with high specificity and sensitivity.

The chain joins TRBV4-1 to TRBJ1-1; no D gene can be assigned with confidence. The specimen was PBMCs. The origin of this receptor is a woman between 25 and 40 years old in good health and CMV-seronegative. The CDR3 reads CASSPIRREGNTEAFF. The nucleotide sequence reads TGCGCCAGCAGCCCCATCCGACGGGAGGGAAATACTGAAGCTTTCTTT.